The sample holds a few counts of the clone carrying this T cell receptor (beta chain). Its target is not known. This record belongs to a study of beta chain features in type 1 diabetes. Whole-study findings and limits: Researchers cautioned that cDNA sequencing could over-represent cells with high TCR expression. Still unanswered here is whether HLA type influences TCRB rearrangement.

Sorted CD4+ subsets: naive, central memory, regulatory, stem cell-like memory (CD45RO/CCR7/CD25/CD127/CD95/CD27 panel). Sorted populations all exceeded 95% purity. The V segment lost 0 bases and the J segment 13 bases; nucleotides outside the gene matches: 16. Germline V lookup: CDR1 SGDLS, CDR2 YYNGEE. The CDR3 runs to 16 residues. The whole isolated RNA underwent reverse transcription, so sequencing captured expressed TCRB transcripts. Clones were read by immunoSEQ multiplex PCR, and TCRdb kept only the in-frame ones, dropping some. This table holds 350,000 or so clones, around 19% found once. The receptor's source is a woman younger than 35 in good health. The sequenced material came from naive CD4+ T cells from blood. The V and J genes are TRBV9 and TRBJ2-4, with 7 bases matching TRBD2. The CDR3 DNA sequence: TGTGCCAGCAGCGTAGGAGGACGAGGGACTATATCGGTCCAGTACTTC. This sequence encodes CASSVGGRGTISVQYF.